This T cell receptor beta chain emerged from a study of regulatory T cells in long-lasting Graves disease. Study-level background: Treatment with antithyroid drugs for over 5 years, together with positive TSH receptor antibodies, meant persistent Graves' disease. Study-wide results and caveats: Researchers reported studying only peripheral blood, not thyroid tissue. Patients with persistent Graves' had lower TCR diversity than newly diagnosed patients.

Time point specified: persistent/refractory GD, antithyroid drugs over 5 years with positive TRAb. PBMCs provided the RNA from which the TCR library was made. EDTA tubes were used for drawing around 9.7 milliliters of peripheral blood. Many counts were recorded for this clonotype. Its specificity is unknown. With iRepertoire HTBI primers and Arm-PCR of CDR3 regions, TCR beta libraries were built. MiXCR, run by TCRdb on the multiplex PCR reads, gives a single entry per CDR3 protein. There are roughly 450,000 distinct CDR3 sequences in the sample; about a quarter occur only once, and approximately 26% lies in the top ten. From germline, CDR1 is MDHEN and CDR2 SYDVKM. Trimming shortened V by 7 bases and J by 8 bases, and 15 bases separated the two germline ends. This CDR3 contains 14 residues.

The sequence was obtained from a female donor with Graves disease. Source: peripheral blood mononuclear cells (PBMCs), taken when the disease was refractory, from a patient treated with antithyroid drugs. V usage is TRBV28 and J usage is TRBJ1-6, with D uncertain. CDR3 nucleotides: TGTGCCAGCACCCTCGAAGTCCGGGATTCACCCCTCCACTTT. The encoded protein is CASTLEVRDSPLHF. The whole variable domain, filled in from reference TRBV28 and TRBJ1-6, reads DVKVTQSSRYLVKRTGEKVFLECVQDMDHENMFWYRQDPGLGLRLIYFSYDVKMKEKGDIPEGYSVSREKKERFSLILESASTNQTSMYLCASTLEVRDSPLHFGNGTRLTVT.